The clone carrying this T cell receptor (beta chain) was recorded a few times. Its cognate antigen is unknown. This record belongs to a study of response to subunit inactivated influenza vaccine. TCRdb re-derived calls from the RT-PCR reads in MiXCR, one entry per CDR3 protein. In the table there are 150,000 or so distinct CDR3 sequences, about 11% of which are singletons. Study-level points and caveats: It was suggested by the authors that few new T cells are recruited by each seasonal influenza vaccination.

The CDR3 extends over 12 amino acids. Germline V gene lookup returns CDR1 MNHEY and CDR2 SVGEGT. V was trimmed by 6 bases and J by 2 bases, leaving 6 bases between them. Sequenced material: CD8+ T cells sorted from PBMCs, taken less than 25 months after vaccination. This TCR was sampled from a man aged 45 to 70 who received an inactivated influenza vaccine. V gene TRBV6-2 or TRBV6-3 combines with J gene TRBJ2-3; D is unclear. The CDR3 is CASRDHTDTQYF. CDR3 nucleotide sequence: TGTGCCAGCAGGGACCACACAGATACGCAGTATTTT.